This record concerns one T cell receptor (beta chain) sequence. This clonotype was found many times. No antigen is known for it. One base away there is no much larger clone; base qualities are not given. This specimen comes from a study of T cells after yellow fever vaccination (dated by TCRdb to between 2018 and 2021). Regarding the complete study: The SMART-Seq v4 Ultra Low Input RNA kit was used to prepare libraries from fractions with low cell numbers. To follow T-cell clones before and after both primary and booster YFV17D yellow fever vaccination, bulk TCR alpha and beta repertoires underwent longitudinal sequencing. Two healthy male donors, one aged 18 to 30 and one aged 30 to 40 years, made up the cohort. Blood was drawn at multiple timepoints before and after primary and secondary immunization, with bulk PBMC replicates and cell subsets isolated. Beyond this particular receptor, the publication reports: The secondary T-cell response was found to be weaker but faster than the primary response, with a peak reached on day 5 rather than on day 15. The study included only two donors, which limits how far the findings can be generalized. A small share of clonotypes occurred in both CD4 and CD8 compartments, likely arising from convergent recombination. FACS-sorted repertoires could contain abundant contaminating clonotypes from the bulk population, so computational filtering was required. After the booster, most clones that had expanded after primary vaccination were detected again (approximately 96% of CD4 and under 90% of CD8), suggesting broad maintenance of memory.

TCR cDNA was synthesized by 5'RACE template switching, which introduced a universal primer site and unique molecular identifiers. Priming of cDNA synthesis was performed from both the TCR alpha and TCR beta constant segments. Two PCR steps were used to amplify libraries, with sample barcodes and sequencing adapters being added in the second step. Sequencing of the libraries was done on either Illumina HiSeq 2500 (2x100 bp) or NovaSeq (2x150 bp). The study's own analysis went as follows. MIGEC handled demultiplexing of reads and collapsing into UMI consensus sequences, while MiXCR performed V(D)J alignment. Vaccine-responding clonotypes were identified with edgeR using replicate PBMC samples, with FDR below 0.01 and a log2 fold change above 5 up to day 15 being required. Bulk clonotypes were assigned CD4 or CD8 identity according to which sequenced CD4 or CD8 repertoire held them at higher abundance. TCRdb reprocessing: public reads trimmed at Q25 with fastp, clones called with MiXCR, in-frame beta chains kept. Rows merge per CDR3 protein into single entries with the most common DNA and genes. These V and J calls derive from TCRdb rather than the authors' analysis. The sample table shows around 310,000 distinct CDR3 sequences, and more than 8.5% are seen once. Approximately 19% of the sample lies in the top ten.

The treatment or condition label corresponds to: live attenuated yellow fever vaccine strain. At each blood-draw timepoint, two biological replicates of bulk PBMCs were collected. PBMCs were isolated from peripheral blood using a standard Ficoll-Paque protocol. RNA was extracted with TriZol from bulk PBMCs, CD4 and CD8 fractions, and dextramer-positive and dextramer-negative fractions. This clonotype was sampled from a man aged 18 to 30 who received the YFV17D yellow fever vaccine. The sequences come from PBMCs, collected on the day of the first yellow fever vaccination.

The CDR3 loop reads CASSQDAGELFF. The DNA reads TGCGCCAGCAGTCAGGACGCCGGGGAGCTGTTTTTT. The V and J genes are TRBV23-1 and TRBJ2-2; confidence is insufficient to name the D gene. TRBV23-1 is an ORF; its function is uncertain. The CDR3 sequence holds 12 residues, the cysteine and phenylalanine included. This entry keeps only the CDR3 DNA: 36 bases, framed from base 1. V and J are truncated by 3 bases and 6 bases respectively, leaving an intervening sequence of 5 bases.